The source of this T cell receptor beta chain is a study of blood T cell repertoires in COVID-19. Overall study context: The origin of the acute and convalescent COVID-19 samples was the United States, Italy and Spain. PBMCs, B-cell-depleted T cells, or T cells provided the cDNA or gDNA that made up the material.

J lost 8 bases, V lost 0 bases, and 14 bases had no gene match. Germline lookup yields CDR1 ENHRY and CDR2 SYGVKD. The CDR3 covers 17 residues. As processed by the authors: Amplification of reference gene primers provided the estimated nucleated cell counts. Assay used: immunoSEQ multiplex PCR; TCRdb lists only in-frame clones, some missing. V and J calls plus clone size are reproduced from that table; the DNA served to infer D and trimming. This table has some 140,000 clones, around 87% appearing once. The receptor was isolated from a man aged 50-60 years with active COVID-19. V usage is TRBV10-3 and J usage is TRBJ1-2; 8 nucleotides line up with TRBD1. Sequenced material: peripheral blood. The CDR3 DNA reads as TGTGCCATCAGTGAGTCGAAGGACAGGGCCAACACAGGGGGCTACACCTTC. Its protein is CAISESKDRANTGGYTF.